Listed below are T cell receptor beta chains from one sample, sequenced in a study of identical twins. MiXCR, run by TCRdb on the 5' RACE reads, gives a single entry per CDR3 protein. The table lists 1.5 million or so distinct CDR3 sequences, roughly 35% of them singletons. Source material: cord blood. Source of these receptors: a newborn girl in good health. The CDR3 runs from the conserved cysteine through the conserved F or W.

len: 16
v_gene: TRBV2
CDR3aa: CASSVTGSPVGTEAFF

len: 14
v_gene: TRBV6-5
CDR3aa: CASRRQVGNYGYTF

len: 17
v_gene: TRBV7-2
CDR3aa: CASSVSGGALTKNIQYF

len: 12
v_gene: TRBV5-1
CDR3aa: CASSLERSEQYF

len: 15
v_gene: TRBV18
CDR3aa: CASSPNTSSYNEQYF

len: 15
v_gene: TRBV28
CDR3aa: CASSLPGLSSYEQYF

len: 16
v_gene: TRBV7-8
CDR3aa: CASTGLRERVRYEQYF

len: 16
v_gene: TRBV6-2/TRBV6-3
CDR3aa: CASSYRFGRGGDTQYF

len: 13
v_gene: TRBV6-6
CDR3aa: CASSTDRPYEQYF

len: 13
v_gene: TRBV5-1
CDR3aa: CASSFTREDTQYF

len: 17
v_gene: TRBV6-6
CDR3aa: CASSYAPPGAGYNEQFF

len: 14
v_gene: TRBV20-1
CDR3aa: CSATRPAETQEQYF

len: 14
v_gene: TRBV11-2
CDR3aa: CASSTGQSYSPLHF

len: 15
v_gene: TRBV5-1
CDR3aa: CASSLAVRESEKLFF

len: 15
v_gene: TRBV7-9
CDR3aa: CASSLATGGSEKLFF

len: 18
v_gene: TRBV27
CDR3aa: CASSFGTSGKGSHNEQYF

len: 13
v_gene: TRBV10-1
CDR3aa: CASSRETVGKLFF

len: 14
v_gene: TRBV5-1
CDR3aa: CASKEISGANVLTF

len: 14
v_gene: TRBV4-2
CDR3aa: CASSQQQETYEQYF

len: 14
v_gene: TRBV20-1
CDR3aa: CSANKGLSNQPQHF

len: 17
v_gene: TRBV5-6
CDR3aa: CASSQLWGRSSYNEQFF

len: 16
v_gene: TRBV21-1
CDR3aa: CASSKVDSFLSYEQYF

len: 19
v_gene: TRBV10-1
CDR3aa: CASSESTGRDPSTNEKLFF

len: 20
v_gene: TRBV5-1
CDR3aa: CASSLGDRGLLAKSTDMQYF

len: 15
v_gene: TRBV20-1
CDR3aa: CSARPGGPTNEKLFF

len: 16
v_gene: TRBV20-1
CDR3aa: CSATGLAGGRTDTQYF